The 5 T cell receptor beta chains below come from one sample, sequenced in a study of blood T cell repertoires in COVID-19. Profiled with immunoSEQ multiplex PCR; TCRdb holds only in-frame clones, not every one. The profile shows 35,000 to 45,000 clones, 80% to 90% of them singletons. Input material: peripheral blood. The source of these receptors is a middle-aged man with active COVID-19.

V usage is TRBV2 and J usage is TRBJ2-4; 12 positions agree with TRBD2. The trim removed 7 bases at V and 0 bases at J, leaving 10 bases unmatched. This CDR3 comprises 18 residues. Germline V CDR1 and CDR2: SNHLY, FYNNEI. The CDR3 DNA reads as TGTGCCAGCAATGCCTTCAGGGGACTAGCGGGAGCCAAAAACATTCAGTACTTC. It is translated as CASNAFRGLAGAKNIQYF.

This clone appeared a few times. The genes are TRBV19 and TRBJ1-1; TRBD1 is a possible D gene (5 bases). CDR1 LNHDA and CDR2 SQIVND come from the germline V gene (reference sequence). CDR3 size: 11 residues. The germline V and J ends were trimmed by 7 bases and 10 bases, with 13 bases remaining between them. DNA of the CDR3: TGTGCCAGTATTCGACCCGGGGGAGCTTTCTTT. It yields the protein CASIRPGGAFF.

V is TRBV19 and J is TRBJ2-7, with 7 bases lining up with TRBD2. There are 15 residues in the CDR3. The germline V gene has CDR1 LNHDA and CDR2 SQIVND (reference sequence). V lost 3 bases, J lost 3 bases, and 8 bases stayed unmatched. CDR3 coding DNA: TGTGCCAGTAGTATGCGCGGGGGAAAGTTCTACGAGCAGTACTTC. It translates to CASSMRGGKFYEQYF.

The rearrangement joins TRBV6-5 to TRBJ1-2, with TRBD1 identical over 9 bases. With V trimmed by 6 bases and J by 8 bases, 7 bases remained unmatched. Per germline, CDR1 MNHEY and CDR2 SVGAGI. The CDR3 consists of 13 residues. In DNA, the CDR3 is TGTGCCAGCAGGATAAGGACAGGGGAAGGCTACACCTTC. This gives the protein CASRIRTGEGYTF.

The chain combines TRBV7-9 with TRBJ2-3; TRBD2 matches 15 bases. V trimming: 2 bases; J trimming: 6 bases; junction bases outside the gene matches: 3. Germline CDR1 reads SEHNR; CDR2 reads FQNEAQ (reference sequence). The CDR3 consists of 16 residues. The CDR3 is CASSLTGTSGRDTQYF. DNA for the CDR3: TGTGCCAGCAGCTTAACAGGGACTAGCGGGAGGGATACGCAGTATTTT.